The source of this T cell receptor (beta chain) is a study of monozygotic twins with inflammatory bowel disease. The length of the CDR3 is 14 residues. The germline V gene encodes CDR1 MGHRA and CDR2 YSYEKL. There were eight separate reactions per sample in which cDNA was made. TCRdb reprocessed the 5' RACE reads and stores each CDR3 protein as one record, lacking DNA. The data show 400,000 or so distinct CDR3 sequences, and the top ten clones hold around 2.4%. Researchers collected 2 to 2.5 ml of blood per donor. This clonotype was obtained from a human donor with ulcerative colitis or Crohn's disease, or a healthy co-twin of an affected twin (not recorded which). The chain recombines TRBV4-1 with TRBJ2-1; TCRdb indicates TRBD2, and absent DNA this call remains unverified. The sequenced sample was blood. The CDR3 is CASSPQRGGNEQFF.